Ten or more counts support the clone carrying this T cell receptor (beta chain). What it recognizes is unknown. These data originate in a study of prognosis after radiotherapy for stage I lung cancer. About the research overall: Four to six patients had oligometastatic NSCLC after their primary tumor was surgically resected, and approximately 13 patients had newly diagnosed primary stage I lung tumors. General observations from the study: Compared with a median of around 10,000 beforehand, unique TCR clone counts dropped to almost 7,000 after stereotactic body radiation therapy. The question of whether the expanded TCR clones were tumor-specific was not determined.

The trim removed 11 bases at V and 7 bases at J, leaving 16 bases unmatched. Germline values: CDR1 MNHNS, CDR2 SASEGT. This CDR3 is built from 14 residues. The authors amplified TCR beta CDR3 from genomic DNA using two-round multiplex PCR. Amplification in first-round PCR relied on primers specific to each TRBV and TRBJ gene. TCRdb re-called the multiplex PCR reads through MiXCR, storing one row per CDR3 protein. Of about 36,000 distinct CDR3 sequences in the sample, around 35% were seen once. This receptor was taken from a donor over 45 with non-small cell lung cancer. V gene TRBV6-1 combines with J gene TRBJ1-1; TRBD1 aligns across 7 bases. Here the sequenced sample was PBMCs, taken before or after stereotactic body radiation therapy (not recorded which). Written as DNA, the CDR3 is TGTGCCTTCCCCGGAGAGATAGGGGGCCATGAAGCTTTCTTT. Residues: CAFPGEIGGHEAFF.